Below, one TCR beta chain is given with its context. Relying on iRepertoire HTBI primers and Arm-PCR of CDR3 regions, the team built TCR beta libraries. TCRdb re-analysed the multiplex PCR reads in MiXCR, keeping a single row per CDR3 protein. The sample yields hundreds of thousands of distinct CDR3 sequences, approximately 15% seen once. The time point was: newly diagnosed GD, antithyroid drugs for less than 3 months. Scientists built the TCR library using RNA that was extracted from PBMCs. Graves' disease diagnoses used American Thyroid Association guidelines. The sample is drawn from a study of regulatory T cells in long-lasting Graves disease. Germline loops: CDR1 MNHNS, CDR2 SASEGT. With 6 bases removed from V and 2 bases from J, the gap between germline ends came to 19 bases. This CDR3 is built from 17 residues. A further study also used this sample, focusing on T cells in Graves' hyperthyroidism and ophthalmopathy.

The chain carries TRBV6-1 and TRBJ2-2; D call uncertain. Sequencing was performed on peripheral blood mononuclear cells (PBMCs), taken at new diagnosis, from a patient treated with antithyroid drugs. The receptor was derived from a young woman with Graves disease. The CDR3 DNA reads TGTGCCAGCAGCTACCAGTCCCGGAATTCAAACACCGGGGAGCTGTTTTTT. Protein sequence: CASSYQSRNSNTGELFF.